This T cell receptor (beta chain) was found in a study of T cell repertoires in cytomegalovirus infection. Turning to the study itself: CMV infection together with matching HLA type was indicated by public TCR beta signatures.

Concerning this clonotype itself: Its cognate antigen is unknown.

Overall study results and limits: Public TCR beta family frequency separated CMV-and-HLA carriers, including in an independent cohort. The response measured ex vivo was dominated by TCR beta clonotypes (HLA-C-restricted and CMV-specific).

V lost 4 bases and J lost 4; bases outside the gene matches: 7. This CDR3 has 15 residues. Per germline, CDR1 SGHRS and CDR2 YFSETQ. TCRdb redid the calling of the reads with MiXCR, one entry per CDR3 protein. This sample has 310,000 or so distinct CDR3 sequences, with roughly 15% found just once. The V gene is TRBV5-1, the J gene TRBJ1-2, with 10 bases aligning to TRBD1. The clonotype was recovered from a human donor in good health (CMV status not recorded). Some clones in this sample may be carry-over from other donors' samples. Sequenced sample: PBMCs. CDR3 residues: CASSPETGGPYGYTF. In DNA, the CDR3 is TGCGCCAGCAGCCCCGAGACAGGGGGCCCCTATGGCTACACCTTC.